This T cell receptor (beta chain) came from a study of cytomegalovirus exposure and HLA in healthy donors. Study-wide findings and caveats: The study flagged about 150 TCR beta chains as cytomegalovirus-associated. The authors confirmed in vitro that a few CMV-associated chains were specific for CMV antigens. The authors assumed roughly uniform sequencing depth across donors for presence/absence analyses.

Donors were nominally healthy when sampled, though unrecorded immune exposures were likely. With 60 Vbeta and 13 Jbeta primers, the PCR was carried out. TCRdb's copy holds only in-frame clones and misses some; the assay was immunoSEQ multiplex PCR. This table holds around 260,000 clones, about 80% found once. To note about this clone: What it binds is not known.

The source material was PBMCs. This TCR came from a girl aged 2 to 10 in good health and CMV-seronegative.

CDR3 DNA: TGTGCCAGCCAAGACCTAGCGGGGGGGTACAATGAGCAGTTCTTC. Encoded protein: CASQDLAGGYNEQFF. V and J are TRBV2 and TRBJ2-1; 12 bases are a match to TRBD2. Germline lookup yields CDR1 SNHLY and CDR2 FYNNEI. This CDR3 contains 15 residues. With V trimmed by 8 bases and J by 4 bases, 6 bases remained unmatched.